A selection of T cell receptor beta chains follows, all from one sample in a study of blood T cell repertoires in COVID-19. Data came from immunoSEQ multiplex PCR; TCRdb stores just in-frame clones and leaves some out. The sample contains hundreds of thousands of clones, 80% to 90% of which appear only once. The sample comprised PBMCs or T cells enriched from blood (not recorded which). The receptor source for this set is a woman in her thirties or forties who had been exposed to COVID-19. The CDR3 runs from the conserved cysteine through the conserved F or W. The D gene is left open where the match is weak. Size values are once, few and many counts, or a class for expanded clones, and some rows have none.

clone_size,v_call,j_call,d_call,cdr3_aa,cdr3_nt
NA,TRBV29-1,TRBJ1-5,NA,CSVAGEYNQPQHF,TGCAGCGTTGCCGGGGAGTACAATCAGCCCCAGCATTTT
NA,TRBV12-3/TRBV12-4,TRBJ1-2,TRBD1,CASTRDSGYGYTF,TGTGCCAGCACCAGGGACAGTGGGTATGGCTACACCTTC
few,TRBV7-6,TRBJ2-7,NA,CASSSSGREQYF,TGTGCCAGCAGCTCCTCGGGTCGGGAGCAGTACTTC
NA,TRBV27,TRBJ2-7,TRBD2,CASTLVSGGLAGFTSYEQYF,TGTGCCAGCACCCTAGTTTCCGGCGGACTAGCGGGGTTTACTTCCTACGAGCAGTACTTC
NA,TRBV6-5,TRBJ1-2,TRBD1,CASSQQGGDGYTF,TGTGCCAGCAGCCAACAGGGGGGGGATGGCTACACCTTC
NA,TRBV5-5,TRBJ1-2,NA,CASSFDRMNYGYTF,TGTGCCAGCAGTTTTGACAGGATGAACTATGGCTACACCTTC
NA,TRBV5-4,TRBJ1-6,NA,CASSNYRDYNSPLHF,TGTGCCAGCAGCAACTACAGGGATTATAATTCACCCCTCCACTTT
few,TRBV5-1,TRBJ1-4,NA,CASSLATAGEKLFF,TGCGCCAGCAGCTTGGCCACGGCAGGTGAAAAACTGTTTTTT
NA,TRBV15,TRBJ1-4,NA,CATSTASTLEKLFF,TGTGCCACCAGCACAGCTAGTACGCTTGAAAAACTGTTTTTT
NA,TRBV7-9,TRBJ1-5,NA,CASSLAGGNQPQHF,TGTGCCAGCAGCTTAGCAGGGGGCAATCAGCCCCAGCATTTT
NA,TRBV9,TRBJ2-4,NA,CASSVDGGRDIQYF,TGTGCCAGCAGCGTAGACGGGGGGCGGGACATTCAGTACTTC
NA,TRBV2,TRBJ2-5,TRBD2,CASKETSGGQETQYF,TGTGCCAGCAAGGAGACTAGCGGTGGCCAAGAGACCCAGTACTTC
NA,TRBV5-1,TRBJ1-1,NA,CASSSTWTQGLNTEAFF,TGCGCCAGCAGCTCAACCTGGACCCAGGGACTCAACACTGAAGCTTTCTTT
NA,TRBV27,TRBJ1-2,TRBD1,CASRNQGAYGYTF,TGTGCCAGCAGGAACCAGGGGGCCTATGGCTACACCTTC
NA,TRBV5-1,TRBJ1-1,NA,CASSLVSGGTEAFF,TGCGCCAGCAGCTTGGTCTCCGGTGGTACTGAAGCTTTCTTT
once,TRBV19,TRBJ2-2,NA,CASSIVTDTGELFF,TGTGCCAGTAGTATTGTCACAGACACCGGGGAGCTGTTTTTT
NA,TRBV7-8,TRBJ1-3,NA,CASSLPGVSGNTIYF,TGTGCCAGCAGCTTACCAGGGGTATCTGGAAACACCATATATTTT
NA,TRBV19,TRBJ2-7,TRBD1,CASGTGNYEQYF,TGTGCCAGCGGGACAGGGAACTACGAGCAGTACTTC
NA,TRBV5-1,TRBJ2-7,NA,CASSLGGVIAATYEQYF,TGCGCCAGCAGCTTGGGAGGAGTGATAGCGGCTACCTACGAGCAGTACTTC
NA,TRBV9,TRBJ2-7,NA,CASSGEGREQYF,TGTGCCAGCAGCGGAGAGGGTAGGGAGCAGTACTTC
NA,TRBV6-2/TRBV6-3,TRBJ2-1,TRBD2,CASSGGLAGGNEQFF,TGTGCCAGCAGTGGGGGACTAGCGGGTGGAAATGAGCAGTTCTTC
NA,TRBV6-1,TRBJ2-1,NA,CASSGQVGGSYNEQFF,TGTGCCAGCAGTGGTCAAGTGGGGGGTTCCTACAATGAGCAGTTCTTC
NA,TRBV5-5,TRBJ2-7,NA,CASSLFREQYF,TGTGCCAGCAGCTTGTTCCGCGAGCAGTACTTC
once,TRBV10-3,TRBJ2-7,NA,CAISERREAYEQYF,TGTGCCATCAGTGAGCGAAGGGAGGCCTACGAGCAGTACTTC
NA,TRBV19,TRBJ1-5,NA,CATQGPRSNQPQHF,TGTGCCACTCAGGGGCCCCGTAGCAATCAGCCCCAGCATTTT
NA,TRBV6-1,TRBJ1-2,TRBD1,CASSEQRGTDYGYTF,TGTGCCAGCAGTGAACAGAGAGGGACAGACTATGGCTACACCTTC